Sequencing of this TCR beta chain was carried out in a study of blood T cell repertoires in COVID-19. At the level of the study: The cDNA or gDNA used as material had been derived from T cells, B-cell-depleted T cells, or PBMCs.

There are 15 residues in the CDR3. The J segment lost 4 bases and the V segment lost 3 bases, leaving 9 bases of the junction unmatched. CDR1 MNHEY and CDR2 SMNVEV come from the germline V gene (reference sequence). Produced via immunoSEQ multiplex PCR; TCRdb's table is partial and in-frame only. The data contain roughly 220,000 clones, around 84% of them singletons. The sequence was obtained from a man aged 50-59 years who had recovered from COVID-19. Sequenced sample: peripheral blood. The chain combines TRBV27 with TRBJ2-7; 7 bases line up with TRBD2. In nucleotides, the CDR3 is TGTGCCAGCAGTTTCCGCGGGGGAGGCAATTACGAGCAGTACTTC. This sequence encodes CASSFRGGGNYEQYF.